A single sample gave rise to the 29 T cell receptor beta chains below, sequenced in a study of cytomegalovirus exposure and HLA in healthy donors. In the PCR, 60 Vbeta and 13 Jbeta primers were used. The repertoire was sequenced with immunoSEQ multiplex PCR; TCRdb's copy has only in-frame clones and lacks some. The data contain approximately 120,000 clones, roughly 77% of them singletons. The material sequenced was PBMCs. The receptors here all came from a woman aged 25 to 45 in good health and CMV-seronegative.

The CDR3 spells CATSRDRRGRYNEQFF. The CDR3 DNA reads TGTGCCACCAGCAGAGATCGGAGGGGTCGGTACAATGAGCAGTTCTTC. The chain joins TRBV15 to TRBJ2-1; the D gene is possibly TRBD2 (6 bases). CDR1 and CDR2 (germline): LNHNV, YYDKDF (reference sequence). The CDR3 spans 16 residues. V was shortened by 0 bases and J by 4 bases, with 13 bases between the two germline ends.

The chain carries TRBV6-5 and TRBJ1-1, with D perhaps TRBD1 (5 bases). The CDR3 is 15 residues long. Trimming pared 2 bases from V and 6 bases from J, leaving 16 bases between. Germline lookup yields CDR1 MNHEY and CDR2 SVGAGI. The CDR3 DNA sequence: TGTGCCAGCAGTTACGAGGGGAGGAGGATCCCTGAAGCTTTCTTT. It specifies CASSYEGRRIPEAFF.

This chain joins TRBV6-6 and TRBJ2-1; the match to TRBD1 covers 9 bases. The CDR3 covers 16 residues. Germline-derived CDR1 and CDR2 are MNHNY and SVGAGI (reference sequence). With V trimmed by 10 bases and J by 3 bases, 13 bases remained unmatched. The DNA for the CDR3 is TGTGCCACCCAGGGAAGAACAGGGGGCAGCTACAATGAGCAGTTCTTC. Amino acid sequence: CATQGRTGGSYNEQFF.

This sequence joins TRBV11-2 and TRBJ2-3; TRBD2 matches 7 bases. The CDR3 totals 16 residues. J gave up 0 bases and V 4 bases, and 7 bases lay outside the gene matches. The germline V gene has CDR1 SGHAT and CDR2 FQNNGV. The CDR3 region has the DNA TGTGCCAGCAGCTCGAGACTAGCCCCGAGCACAGATACGCAGTATTTT. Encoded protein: CASSSRLAPSTDTQYF.

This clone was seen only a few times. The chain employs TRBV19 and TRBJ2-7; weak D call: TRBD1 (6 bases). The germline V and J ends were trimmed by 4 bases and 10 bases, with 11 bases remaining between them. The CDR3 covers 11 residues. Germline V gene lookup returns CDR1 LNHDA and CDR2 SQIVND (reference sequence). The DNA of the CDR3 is TGTGCCAGTAGTAGGGACATTTACCAGTACTTC. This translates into CASSRDIYQYF.

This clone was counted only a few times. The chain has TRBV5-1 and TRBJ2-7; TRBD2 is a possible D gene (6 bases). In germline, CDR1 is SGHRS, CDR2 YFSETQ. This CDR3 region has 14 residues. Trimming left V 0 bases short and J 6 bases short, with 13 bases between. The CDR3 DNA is TGCGCCAGCAGCTTGGACGGGAGTCGGCCCGAGCAGTACTTC. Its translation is CASSLDGSRPEQYF.

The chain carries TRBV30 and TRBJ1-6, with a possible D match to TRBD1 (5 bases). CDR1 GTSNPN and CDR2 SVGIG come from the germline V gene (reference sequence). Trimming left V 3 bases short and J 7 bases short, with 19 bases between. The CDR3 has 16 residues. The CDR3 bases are TGTGCCTGGAGAGAAGGGCAGGGTACGTTCAATTCACCCCTCCACTTT. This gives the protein CAWREGQGTFNSPLHF.

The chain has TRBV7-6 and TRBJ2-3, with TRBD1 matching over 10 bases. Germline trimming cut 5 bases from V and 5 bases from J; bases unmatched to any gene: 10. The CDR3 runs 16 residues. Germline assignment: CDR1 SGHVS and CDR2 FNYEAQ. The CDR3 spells CASSPSGTGVKDTQYF. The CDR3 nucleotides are TGTGCCAGCAGCCCATCCGGGACAGGGGTGAAAGATACGCAGTATTTT.

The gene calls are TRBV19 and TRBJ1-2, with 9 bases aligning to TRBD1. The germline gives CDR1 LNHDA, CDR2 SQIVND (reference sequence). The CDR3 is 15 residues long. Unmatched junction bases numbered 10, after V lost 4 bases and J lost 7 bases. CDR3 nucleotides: TGTGCCAGTAGTACGGGACAGGGACTTCCACTTGGCTACACCTTC. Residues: CASSTGQGLPLGYTF.

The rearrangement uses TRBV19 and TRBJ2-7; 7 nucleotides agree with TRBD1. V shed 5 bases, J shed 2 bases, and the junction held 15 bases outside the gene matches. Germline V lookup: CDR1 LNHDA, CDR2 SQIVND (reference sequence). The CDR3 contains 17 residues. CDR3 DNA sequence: TGTGCCAGTAGTGCTAACACCGGGACAGCAAGAACCTACGAGCAGTACTTC. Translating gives CASSANTGTARTYEQYF. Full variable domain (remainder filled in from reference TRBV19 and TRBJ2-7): DGGITQSPKYLFRKEGQNVTLSCEQNLNHDAMYWYRQDPGQGLRLIYYSQIVNDFQKGDIAEGYSVSREKKESFPLTVTSAQKNPTAFYLCASSANTGTARTYEQYFGPGTRLTVT.

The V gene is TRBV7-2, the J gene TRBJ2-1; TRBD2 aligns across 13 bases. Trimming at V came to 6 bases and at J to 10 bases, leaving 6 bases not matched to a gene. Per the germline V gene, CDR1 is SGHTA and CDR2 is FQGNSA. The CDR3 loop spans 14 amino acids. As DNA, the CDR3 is TGTGCCAGCAGTCGACTAGCGGGGGGCCAAGAGCAGTTCTTC. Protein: CASSRLAGGQEQFF.

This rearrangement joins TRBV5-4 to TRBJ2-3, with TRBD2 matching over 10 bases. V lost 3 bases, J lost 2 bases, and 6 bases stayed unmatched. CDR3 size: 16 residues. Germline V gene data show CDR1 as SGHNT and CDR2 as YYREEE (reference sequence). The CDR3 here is CASSSRTSGLTDTQYF. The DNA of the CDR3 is TGTGCCAGCAGCTCTAGGACTAGCGGACTCACAGATACGCAGTATTTT.

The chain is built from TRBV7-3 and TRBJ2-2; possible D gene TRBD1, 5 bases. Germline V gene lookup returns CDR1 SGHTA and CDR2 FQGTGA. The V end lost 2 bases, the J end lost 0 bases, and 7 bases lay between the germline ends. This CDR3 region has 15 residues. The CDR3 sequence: CASSLLGANTGELFF. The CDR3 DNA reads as TGTGCCAGCAGCTTATTAGGGGCGAACACCGGGGAGCTGTTTTTT.

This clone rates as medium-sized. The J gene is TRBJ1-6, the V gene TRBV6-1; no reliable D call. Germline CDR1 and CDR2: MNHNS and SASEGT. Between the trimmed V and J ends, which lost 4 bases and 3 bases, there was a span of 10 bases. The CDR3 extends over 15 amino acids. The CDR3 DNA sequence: TGTGCCAGCAGTGGCGGGTCAGGCTATAATTCACCCCTCCACTTT. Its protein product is CASSGGSGYNSPLHF.

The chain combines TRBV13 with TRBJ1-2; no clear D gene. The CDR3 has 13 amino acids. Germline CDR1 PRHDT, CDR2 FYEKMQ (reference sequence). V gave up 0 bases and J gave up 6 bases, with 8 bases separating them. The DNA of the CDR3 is TGTGCCAGCAGCTTAGGACAGAAAGATGGCTACACCTTC. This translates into CASSLGQKDGYTF.

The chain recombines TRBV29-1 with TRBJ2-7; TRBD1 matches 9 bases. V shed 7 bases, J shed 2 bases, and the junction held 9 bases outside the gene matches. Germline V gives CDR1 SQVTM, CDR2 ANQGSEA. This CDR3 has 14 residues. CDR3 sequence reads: CSATGTGSPYEQYF. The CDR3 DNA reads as TGCAGCGCTACCGGGACAGGGAGTCCCTACGAGCAGTACTTC.

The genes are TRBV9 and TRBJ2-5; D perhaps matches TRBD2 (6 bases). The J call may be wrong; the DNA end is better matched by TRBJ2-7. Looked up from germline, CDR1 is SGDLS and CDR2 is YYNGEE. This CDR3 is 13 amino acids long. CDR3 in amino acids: CAIPLDYSYEQYF. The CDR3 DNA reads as TGTGCCATCCCGCTGGACTACTCCTACGAGCAGTACTTC.

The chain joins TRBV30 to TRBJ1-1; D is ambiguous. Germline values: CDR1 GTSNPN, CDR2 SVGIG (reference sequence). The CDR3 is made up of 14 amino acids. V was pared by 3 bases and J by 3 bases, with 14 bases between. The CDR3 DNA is TGTGCCTGGAGGAGGGAGGATATCTACACTGAAGCTTTCTTT. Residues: CAWRREDIYTEAFF.

CDR3 region: CAWSFQGADTIYF. CDR3 nucleotides: TGTGCCTGGAGTTTCCAGGGGGCTGACACCATATATTTT. V is TRBV30 and J is TRBJ1-3; 8 bases match TRBD1. The CDR3 is 13 amino acids. Germline CDR1 reads GTSNPN; CDR2 reads SVGIG (reference sequence). The ends lost 2 bases at V and 8 bases at J; junction bases unmatched: 5. Together with reference TRBV30 and TRBJ1-3, the CDR3 gives the full variable domain: SQTIHQWPATLVQPVGSPLSLECTVEGTSNPNLYWYRQAAGRGLQLLFYSVGIGQISSEVPQNLSASRPQDRQFILSSKKLLLSDSGFYLCAWSFQGADTIYFGEGSWLTVV.

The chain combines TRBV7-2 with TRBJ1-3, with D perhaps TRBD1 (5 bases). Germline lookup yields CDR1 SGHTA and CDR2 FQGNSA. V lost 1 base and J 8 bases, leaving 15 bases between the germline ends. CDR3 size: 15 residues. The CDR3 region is CASSLGGRVGDTIYF. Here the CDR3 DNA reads TGTGCCAGCAGCTTAGGGGGCAGGGTAGGAGACACCATATATTTT.

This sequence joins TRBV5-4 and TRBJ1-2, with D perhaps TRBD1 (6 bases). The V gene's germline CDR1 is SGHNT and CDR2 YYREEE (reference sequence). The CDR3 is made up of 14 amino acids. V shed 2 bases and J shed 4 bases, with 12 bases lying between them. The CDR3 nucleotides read TGTGCCAGCAGCTTTGCTGACAGGATCTATGGCTACACCTTC. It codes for CASSFADRIYGYTF. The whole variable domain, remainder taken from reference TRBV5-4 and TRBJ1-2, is ETGVTQSPTHLIKTRGQQVTLRCSSQSGHNTVSWYQQALGQGPQFIFQYYREEENGRGNFPPRFSGLQFPNYSSELNVNALELDDSALYLCASSFADRIYGYTFGSGTRLTVV.

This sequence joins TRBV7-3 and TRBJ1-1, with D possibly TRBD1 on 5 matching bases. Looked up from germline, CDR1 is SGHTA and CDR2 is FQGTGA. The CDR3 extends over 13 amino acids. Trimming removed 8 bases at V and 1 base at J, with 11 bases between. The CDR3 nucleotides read TGTGCCAGCGCCCGGACAACGAACACTGAAGCTTTCTTT. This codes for CASARTTNTEAFF.

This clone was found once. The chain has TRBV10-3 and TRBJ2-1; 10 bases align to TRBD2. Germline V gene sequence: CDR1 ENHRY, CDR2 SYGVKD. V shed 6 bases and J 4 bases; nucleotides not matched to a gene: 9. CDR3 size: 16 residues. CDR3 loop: CAISAQQRGGYNEQFF. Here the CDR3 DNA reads TGTGCCATCAGCGCCCAACAGCGGGGGGGGTACAATGAGCAGTTCTTC.

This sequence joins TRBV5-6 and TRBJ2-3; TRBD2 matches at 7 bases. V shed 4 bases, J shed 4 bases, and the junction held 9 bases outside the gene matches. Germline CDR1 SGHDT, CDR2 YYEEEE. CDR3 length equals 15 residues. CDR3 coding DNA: TGTGCCAGCAGCCCCTTGGGGGGGAGAGCAGATACGCAGTATTTT. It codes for CASSPLGGRADTQYF.

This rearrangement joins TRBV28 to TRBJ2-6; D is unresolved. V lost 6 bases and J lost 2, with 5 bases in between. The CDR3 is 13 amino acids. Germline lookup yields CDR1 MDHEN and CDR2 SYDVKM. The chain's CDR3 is CASSPTGANVLTF. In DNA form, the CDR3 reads TGTGCCAGCAGCCCAACTGGGGCCAACGTCCTGACTTTC. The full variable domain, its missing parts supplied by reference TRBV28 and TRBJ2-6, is DVKVTQSSRYLVKRTGEKVFLECVQDMDHENMFWYRQDPGLGLRLIYFSYDVKMKEKGDIPEGYSVSREKKERFSLILESASTNQTSMYLCASSPTGANVLTFGAGSRLTVL.

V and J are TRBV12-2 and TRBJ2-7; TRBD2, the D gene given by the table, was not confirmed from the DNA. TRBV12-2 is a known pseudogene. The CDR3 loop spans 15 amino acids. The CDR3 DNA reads TGTGCAAGTCGCTTAGCGCAATTCGTAGATTACGAGCAGTACTTC. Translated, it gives CASRLAQFVDYEQYF.

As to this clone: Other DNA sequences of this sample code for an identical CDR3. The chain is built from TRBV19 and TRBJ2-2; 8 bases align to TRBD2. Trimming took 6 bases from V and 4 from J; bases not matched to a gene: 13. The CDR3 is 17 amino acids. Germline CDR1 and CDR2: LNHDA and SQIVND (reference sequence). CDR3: CASSRLRGTRFTGELFF. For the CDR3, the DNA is TGTGCCAGTAGCCGCCTTCGGGGGACTAGATTCACCGGGGAGCTGTTTTTT.

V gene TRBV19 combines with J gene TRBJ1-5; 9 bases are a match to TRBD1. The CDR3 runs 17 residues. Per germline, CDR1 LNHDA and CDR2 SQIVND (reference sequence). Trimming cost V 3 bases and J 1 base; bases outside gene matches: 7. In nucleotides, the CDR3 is TGTGCCAGTAGTATTGTACAGGGGGCAGTAAGCAATCAGCCCCAGCATTTT. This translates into CASSIVQGAVSNQPQHF.

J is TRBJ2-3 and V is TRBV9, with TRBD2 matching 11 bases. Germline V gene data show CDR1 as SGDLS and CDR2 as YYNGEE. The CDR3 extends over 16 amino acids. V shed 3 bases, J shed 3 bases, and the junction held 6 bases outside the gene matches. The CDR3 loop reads CASSGAGLAVTDTQYF. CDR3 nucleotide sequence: TGTGCCAGCAGCGGGGCGGGACTAGCGGTTACAGATACGCAGTATTTT.